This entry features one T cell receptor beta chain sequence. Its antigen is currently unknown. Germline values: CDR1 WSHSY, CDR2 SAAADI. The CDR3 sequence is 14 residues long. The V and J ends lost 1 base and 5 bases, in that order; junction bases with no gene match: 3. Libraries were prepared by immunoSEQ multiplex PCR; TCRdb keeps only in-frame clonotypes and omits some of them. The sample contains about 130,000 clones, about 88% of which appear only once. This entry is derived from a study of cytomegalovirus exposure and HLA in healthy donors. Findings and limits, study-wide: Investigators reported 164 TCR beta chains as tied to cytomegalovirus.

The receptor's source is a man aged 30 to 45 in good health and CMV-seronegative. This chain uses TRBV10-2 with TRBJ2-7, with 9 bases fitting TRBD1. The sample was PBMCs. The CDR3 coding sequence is TGCGCCAGCAGTGAGTGGGGACAGGGAGACGAGCAGTACTTC. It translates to CASSEWGQGDEQYF.